The clone carrying this T cell receptor (beta chain) occurred a few times. This specimen comes from a study of response to subunit inactivated influenza vaccine. CDR3 length: 14 amino acids. Germline CDR1 reads DFQATT; CDR2 reads SNEGSKA (reference sequence). V lost 6 bases, J lost 1 base, and 5 bases stayed unmatched. Via MiXCR, TCRdb re-called the RT-PCR reads, giving one row per CDR3 protein. The table includes just under 550,000 distinct CDR3 sequences, 20% to 25% detected once. The sample was also linked to a second study, of T cells expressing NK-cell markers. This second report adds: The authors made TCR beta cDNA libraries by 5'RACE template switching. This switching added a universal primer site and UMIs. The study left the HCMV specificity of expanded NKG2C+ T cell clones unresolved.

This receptor was taken from a man between 50 and 59 years old who received an inactivated influenza vaccine. This chain joins TRBV20-1 and TRBJ2-3; 9 bases match TRBD2. Sequenced material: CD4+ T cells sorted from PBMCs, taken about 12 days after vaccination. Here the CDR3 reads CSASSGSGTDTQYF. The CDR3 DNA sequence: TGCAGTGCGAGTAGCGGGAGTGGCACAGATACGCAGTATTTT.